The next 15 T cell receptor beta chains were all read from a single sample in a study of post-analysis software for immune sequencing data. Their target antigens are unknown. The TCR beta cDNA libraries contained unique molecular identifiers. TCRdb independently ran MiXCR on the PCR reads; one entry per CDR3 protein. The sample yields hundreds of thousands of distinct CDR3 sequences, 55% to 60% seen once. Study results and limitations: The five TRBV segments detected at higher frequency in patients than in controls included TRBV5-6, TRBV5-1 and TRBV20-1.

The sequenced material came from blood. The receptor set was obtained from a girl under 10 years old with multiple sclerosis.

This clonotype has a handful of counts. This chain uses TRBV5-5 with TRBJ2-7, with TRBD2 matching 9 bases. The V and J ends lost 7 bases and 5 bases, in that order; junction bases with no gene match: 13. The germline gives CDR1 SGHKS, CDR2 YYEKEE (reference sequence). The CDR3 extends over 15 amino acids. The CDR3 is CASWGKAGGENEQYF. The CDR3 DNA sequence: TGTGCCAGCTGGGGAAAAGCGGGAGGCGAGAACGAGCAGTACTTC.

V usage is TRBV5-1 and J usage is TRBJ2-3; 9 nucleotides line up with TRBD2. Germline CDR1 reads SGHRS; CDR2 reads YFSETQ. This CDR3 is 16 amino acids long. V shed 0 bases, J shed 3 bases, and the junction held 5 bases outside the gene matches. CDR3 residues: CASSLALAGRTDTQYF. The CDR3 region has the DNA TGCGCCAGCAGCTTGGCCCTAGCGGGGAGGACAGATACGCAGTATTTT. Together with reference TRBV5-1 and TRBJ2-3, the CDR3 gives the full variable domain: KAGVTQTPRYLIKTRGQQVTLSCSPISGHRSVSWYQQTPGQGLQFLFEYFSETQRNKGNFPGRFSGRQFSNSRSEMNVSTLELGDSALYLCASSLALAGRTDTQYFGPGTRLTVL.

With respect to this clonotype: One junction end does not reproduce the germline sequence, and a read error may be involved. The chain joins TRBV7-7 to TRBJ2-1, with 9 bases identical to TRBD1. From germline, CDR1 is SSHAT and CDR2 FNYEAQ (reference sequence). The CDR3 totals 18 residues. The CDR3 is CASSLGRLGQGTDNGQFF. CDR3 DNA sequence: TGTGCCAGCAGCTTAGGGAGACTAGGACAGGGGACGGACAATGGGCAGTTCTTC.

This clonotype was picked up a small number of times. The chain combines TRBV12-3 or TRBV12-4 with TRBJ1-1; D is unclear. The CDR3 is made up of 11 amino acids. V lost 5 bases to trimming and J lost 1 base, with 2 bases between them. In DNA, the CDR3 is TGTGCCAGCAGTGGGAACACTGAAGCTTTCTTT. Translation: CASSGNTEAFF.

A remark on this clonotype: Germline and junction disagree at one end, which may indicate a read error. The chain joins TRBV5-5 to TRBJ2-7; D not certain. CDR3 size: 11 residues. Germline-derived CDR1 and CDR2 are SGHKS and YYEKEE (reference sequence). The CDR3 here is CVSSFGYEQYF. The CDR3 DNA reads as TGTGTCAGCAGCTTTGGGTACGAGCAGTACTTC. Full variable domain (missing parts from reference TRBV5-5 and TRBJ2-7): DAGVTQSPTHLIKTRGQQVTLRCSPISGHKSVSWYQQVLGQGPQFIFQYYEKEERGRGNFPDRFSARQFPNYSSELNVNALLLGDSALYLCVSSFGYEQYFGPGTRLTVT.

The chain employs TRBV4-2 and TRBJ2-5; 10 nucleotides match TRBD2. CDR1 is LGHNA and CDR2 is YNFKEQ in the germline V gene. V lost 1 base, J lost 4 bases, and 3 bases stayed unmatched. The CDR3 spans 15 residues. The CDR3: CASSQASGSPETQYF. For the CDR3, the DNA is TGTGCCAGCAGCCAAGCTAGCGGGAGCCCAGAGACCCAGTACTTC.

V gene TRBV5-1 combines with J gene TRBJ1-4; no clear D gene. The CDR3 sequence is 13 residues long. Trimming cost V 6 bases and J 4 bases, with 10 bases left between them. Germline CDR1 and CDR2: SGHRS and YFSETQ. CDR3 loop: CASKSGYNEKLFF. The CDR3 DNA is TGCGCCAGCAAATCGGGTTATAATGAAAAACTGTTTTTT.

The rearrangement links TRBV5-6 to TRBJ2-5; 10 positions agree with TRBD2. The CDR3 loop spans 15 amino acids. V shed 4 bases, J shed 7 bases, and the junction held 10 bases outside the gene matches. Per the germline V gene, CDR1 is SGHDT and CDR2 is YYEEEE. Written as DNA, the CDR3 is TGTGCCAGCAGCCCTGACATAGCGGGAGGCGTGACCCAGTACTTC. It is translated as CASSPDIAGGVTQYF.

This clonotype was found a few times. The rearrangement uses TRBV4-2 and TRBJ1-1; TRBD1 might be the D (6 bases). This CDR3 spans 17 amino acids. CDR1 LGHNA and CDR2 YNFKEQ come from the germline V gene. Trimming cost V 1 base and J 1 base, with 16 bases left between them. CDR3: CASSQGRRGAPNTEAFF. The CDR3, as DNA: TGTGCCAGCAGCCAAGGGAGGCGGGGGGCGCCGAACACTGAAGCTTTCTTT.

This clonotype was counted between two and nine times. The chain has TRBV27 and TRBJ1-1; 8 positions match TRBD1. This CDR3 is built from 14 residues. Per germline, CDR1 MNHEY and CDR2 SMNVEV (reference sequence). J was trimmed by 6 bases and V by 6 bases; bases with no gene match: 9. CDR3 DNA sequence: TGTGCCAGCAGCCTAGGACAGGGTGCGCCTGAAGCTTTCTTT. Its translation is CASSLGQGAPEAFF.

V usage is TRBV20-1 and J usage is TRBJ1-4; 10 nucleotides agree with TRBD1. Per germline, CDR1 DFQATT and CDR2 SNEGSKA (reference sequence). V lost 1 base and J lost 5; bases outside the gene matches: 1. The CDR3 sequence is 14 residues long. CDR3 sequence (DNA): TGCAGTGCTAGAGCGGACAGGGGGAATGAAAAACTGTTTTTT. It yields the protein CSARADRGNEKLFF.

Notes on this clonotype: This clone may be a read error of a much larger clone one base away. As the CDR3 is not closed by the conserved phenylalanine or tryptophan, this likely results from a read error. This chain connects TRBV27 to TRBJ2-6; D remains ambiguous. Between the trimmed V and J ends, which lost 5 bases and 0 bases, there was a span of 5 bases. The germline gives CDR1 MNHEY, CDR2 SMNVEV (reference sequence). The CDR3 totals 14 residues. CDR3 DNA sequence: TGTGCCAGCAGTGCCCTCTCTGGGGCCAACGTCCTGACTTGC. Translating gives CASSALSGANVLTC.

This chain joins TRBV7-9 and TRBJ2-1; D uncertain. This CDR3 has 12 amino acids. V lost 2 bases and J 9 bases, leaving 8 bases between the germline ends. The V gene's germline CDR1 is SEHNR and CDR2 FQNEAQ (reference sequence). CDR3 protein: CASSLPEGEQFF. The CDR3 region has the DNA TGTGCCAGCAGCTTACCAGAAGGTGAGCAGTTCTTC.

Worth noting for this clonotype: Since no conserved phenylalanine or tryptophan closes the CDR3, a read error is the likely cause. The chain joins TRBV3-1 to TRBJ2-3; D not certain. Germline values: CDR1 LGHDT, CDR2 YNNKEL (reference sequence). With 1 base removed from V and 0 bases from J, the gap between germline ends came to 8 bases. The CDR3 loop spans 15 amino acids. The chain's CDR3 is CASSQVGTSTDTQYC. CDR3 in DNA: TGTGCCAGCAGCCAAGTGGGAACAAGCACAGATACGCAGTATTGT.

This sequence joins TRBV12-3 or TRBV12-4 and TRBJ1-5; D remains ambiguous. CDR3 length equals 17 residues. The V end lost 1 base, the J end lost 0 bases, and 13 bases lay between the germline ends. DNA of the CDR3: TGTGCCAGCAGTTTAGGAGGTTCGGGTTATAGCAATCAGCCCCAGCATTTT. It encodes CASSLGGSGYSNQPQHF.